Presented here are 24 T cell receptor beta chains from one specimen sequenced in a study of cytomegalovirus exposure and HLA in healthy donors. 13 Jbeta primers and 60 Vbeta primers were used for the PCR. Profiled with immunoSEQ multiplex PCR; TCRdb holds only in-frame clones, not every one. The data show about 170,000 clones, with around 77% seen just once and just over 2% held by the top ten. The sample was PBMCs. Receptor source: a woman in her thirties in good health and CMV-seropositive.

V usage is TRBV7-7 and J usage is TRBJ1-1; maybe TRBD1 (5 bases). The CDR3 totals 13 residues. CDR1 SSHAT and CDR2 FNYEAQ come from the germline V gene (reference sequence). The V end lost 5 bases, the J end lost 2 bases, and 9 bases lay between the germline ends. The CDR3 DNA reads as TGTGCCAGCAGCCGAGACAGTAACACTGAAGCTTTCTTT. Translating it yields CASSRDSNTEAFF. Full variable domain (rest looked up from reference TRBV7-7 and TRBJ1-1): GAGVSQSPRYKVTKRGQDVTLRCDPISSHATLYWYQQALGQGPEFLTYFNYEAQPDKSGLPSDRFSAERPEGSISTLTIQRTEQRDSAMYRCASSRDSNTEAFFGQGTRLTVV.

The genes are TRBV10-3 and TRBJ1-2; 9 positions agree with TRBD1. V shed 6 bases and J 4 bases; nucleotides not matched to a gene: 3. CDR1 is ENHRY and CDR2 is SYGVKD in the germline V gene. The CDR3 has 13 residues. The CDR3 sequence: CAISAGQGYGYTF. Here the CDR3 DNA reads TGTGCCATCAGCGCGGGACAGGGCTATGGCTACACCTTC.

CDR3 sequence: CASTAVPQNIQYF. In DNA form, the CDR3 reads TGTGCCAGCACGGCGGTTCCCCAAAACATTCAGTACTTC. This chain links TRBV6-5 with TRBJ2-4, with no clear D. Trimming took 7 bases from V and 5 from J, leaving 12 bases between them. Per the germline V gene, CDR1 is MNHEY and CDR2 is SVGAGI. The CDR3 is made up of 13 amino acids.

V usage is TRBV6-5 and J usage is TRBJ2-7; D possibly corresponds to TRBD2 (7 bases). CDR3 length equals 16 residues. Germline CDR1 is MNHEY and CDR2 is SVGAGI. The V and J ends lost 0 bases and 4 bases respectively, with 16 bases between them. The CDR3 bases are TGTGCCAGCAGTTACTCGCGGGGGCGGTTAGGGTACGAGCAGTACTTC. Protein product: CASSYSRGRLGYEQYF.

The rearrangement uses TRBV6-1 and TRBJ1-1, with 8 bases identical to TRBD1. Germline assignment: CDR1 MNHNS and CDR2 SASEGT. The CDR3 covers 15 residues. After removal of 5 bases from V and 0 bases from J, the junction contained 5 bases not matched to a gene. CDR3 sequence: CASSKLQGVNTEAFF. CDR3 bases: TGTGCCAGCAGTAAATTACAGGGGGTGAACACTGAAGCTTTCTTT.

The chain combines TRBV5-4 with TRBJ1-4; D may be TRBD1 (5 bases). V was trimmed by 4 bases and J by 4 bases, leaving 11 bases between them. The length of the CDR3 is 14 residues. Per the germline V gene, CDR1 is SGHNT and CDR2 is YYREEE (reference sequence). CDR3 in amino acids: CASSILQGNEKLFF. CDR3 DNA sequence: TGTGCCAGCAGCATTCTTCAGGGTAATGAAAAACTGTTTTTT.

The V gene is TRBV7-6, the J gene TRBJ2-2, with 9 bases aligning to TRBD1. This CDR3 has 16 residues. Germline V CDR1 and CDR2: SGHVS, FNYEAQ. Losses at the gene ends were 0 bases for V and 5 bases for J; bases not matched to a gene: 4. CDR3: CASSLAGQGVTGELFF. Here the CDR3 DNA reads TGTGCCAGCAGCTTAGCGGGACAGGGTGTAACCGGGGAGCTGTTTTTT.

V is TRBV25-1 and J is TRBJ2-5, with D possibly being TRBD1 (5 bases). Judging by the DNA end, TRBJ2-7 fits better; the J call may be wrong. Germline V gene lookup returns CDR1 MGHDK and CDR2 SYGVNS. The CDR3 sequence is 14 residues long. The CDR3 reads CASSELAGNREQYF. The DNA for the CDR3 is TGTGCCAGCAGTGAATTAGCAGGGAACCGCGAGCAGTACTTC.

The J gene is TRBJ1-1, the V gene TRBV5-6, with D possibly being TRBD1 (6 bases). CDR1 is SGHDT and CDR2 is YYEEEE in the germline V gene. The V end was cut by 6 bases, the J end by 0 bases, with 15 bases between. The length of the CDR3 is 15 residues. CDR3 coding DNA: TGTGCCAGCACGGGACAACTCCTCATGAACACTGAAGCTTTCTTT. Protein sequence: CASTGQLLMNTEAFF.

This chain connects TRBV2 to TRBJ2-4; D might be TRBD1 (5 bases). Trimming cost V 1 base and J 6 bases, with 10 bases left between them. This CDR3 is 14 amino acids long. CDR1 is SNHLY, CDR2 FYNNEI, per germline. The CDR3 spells CASSEGAGSNIQYF. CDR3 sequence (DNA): TGTGCCAGCAGTGAAGGGGCAGGGTCAAACATTCAGTACTTC.

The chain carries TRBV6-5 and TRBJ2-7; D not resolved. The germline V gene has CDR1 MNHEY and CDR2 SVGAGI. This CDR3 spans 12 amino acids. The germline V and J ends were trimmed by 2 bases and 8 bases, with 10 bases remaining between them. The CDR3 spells CASSYTGAKQYF. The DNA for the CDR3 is TGTGCCAGCAGTTACACCGGAGCTAAGCAGTACTTC.

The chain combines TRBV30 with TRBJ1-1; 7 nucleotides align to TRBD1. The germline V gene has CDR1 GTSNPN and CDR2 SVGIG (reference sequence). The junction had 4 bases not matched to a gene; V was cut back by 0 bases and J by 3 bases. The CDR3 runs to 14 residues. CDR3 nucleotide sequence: TGTGCCTGGAGTGTAAAGGGGGCGGACACTGAAGCTTTCTTT. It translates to CAWSVKGADTEAFF.

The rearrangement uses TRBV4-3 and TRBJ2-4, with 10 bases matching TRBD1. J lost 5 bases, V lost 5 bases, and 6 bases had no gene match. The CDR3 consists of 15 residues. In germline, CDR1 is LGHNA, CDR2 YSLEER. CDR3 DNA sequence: TGCGCCAGCAGCGACAGGGGGCGCGTCGAAAACATTCAGTACTTC. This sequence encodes CASSDRGRVENIQYF.

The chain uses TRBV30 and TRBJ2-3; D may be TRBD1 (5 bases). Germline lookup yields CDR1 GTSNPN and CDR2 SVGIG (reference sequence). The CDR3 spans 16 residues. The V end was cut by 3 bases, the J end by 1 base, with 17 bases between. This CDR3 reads CAWSPSLAGRTDTQYF. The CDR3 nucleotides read TGTGCCTGGAGCCCCTCTTTGGCAGGGCGCACAGATACGCAGTATTTT. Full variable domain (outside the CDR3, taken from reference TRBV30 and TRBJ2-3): SQTIHQWPATLVQPVGSPLSLECTVEGTSNPNLYWYRQAAGRGLQLLFYSVGIGQISSEVPQNLSASRPQDRQFILSSKKLLLSDSGFYLCAWSPSLAGRTDTQYFGPGTRLTVL.

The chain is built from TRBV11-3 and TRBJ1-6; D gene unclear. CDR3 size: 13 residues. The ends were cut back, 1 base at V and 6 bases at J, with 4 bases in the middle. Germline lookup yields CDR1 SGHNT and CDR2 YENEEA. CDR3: CASSLGANSPLHF. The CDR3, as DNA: TGTGCCAGCAGCTTAGGGGCTAATTCACCCCTCCACTTT. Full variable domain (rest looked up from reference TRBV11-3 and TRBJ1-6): EAGVVQSPRYKIIEKKQPVAFWCNPISGHNTLYWYLQNLGQGPELLIRYENEEAVDDSQLPKDRFSAERLKGVDSTLKIQPAELGDSAVYLCASSLGANSPLHFGNGTRLTVT.

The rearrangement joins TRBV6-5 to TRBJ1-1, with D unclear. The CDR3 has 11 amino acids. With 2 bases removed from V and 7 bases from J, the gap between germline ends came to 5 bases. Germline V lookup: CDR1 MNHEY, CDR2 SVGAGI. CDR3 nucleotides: TGTGCCAGCAGTTACGGGAGTGAAGCTTTCTTT. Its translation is CASSYGSEAFF.

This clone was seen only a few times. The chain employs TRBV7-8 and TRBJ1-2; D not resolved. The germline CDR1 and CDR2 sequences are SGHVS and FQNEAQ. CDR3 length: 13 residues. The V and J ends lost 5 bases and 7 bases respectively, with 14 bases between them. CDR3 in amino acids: CASSPNKNLGYTF. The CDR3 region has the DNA TGTGCCAGCAGCCCCAACAAGAACCTTGGCTACACCTTC.

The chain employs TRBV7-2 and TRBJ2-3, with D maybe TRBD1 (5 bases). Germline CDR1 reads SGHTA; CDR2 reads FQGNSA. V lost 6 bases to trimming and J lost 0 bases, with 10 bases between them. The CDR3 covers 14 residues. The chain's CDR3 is CASSQGLSTDTQYF. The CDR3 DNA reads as TGTGCCAGCAGTCAGGGTTTGAGCACAGATACGCAGTATTTT.

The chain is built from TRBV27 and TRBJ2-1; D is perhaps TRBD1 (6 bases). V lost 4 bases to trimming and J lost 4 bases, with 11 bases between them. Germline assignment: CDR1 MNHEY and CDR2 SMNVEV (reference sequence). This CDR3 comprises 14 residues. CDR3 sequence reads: CASSSLQGYNEQFF. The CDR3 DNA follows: TGTGCCAGCAGTTCCCTCCAGGGGTACAATGAGCAGTTCTTC.

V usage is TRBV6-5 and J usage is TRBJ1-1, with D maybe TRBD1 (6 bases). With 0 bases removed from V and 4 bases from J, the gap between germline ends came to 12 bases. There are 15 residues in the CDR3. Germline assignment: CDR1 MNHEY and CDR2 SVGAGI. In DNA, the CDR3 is TGTGCCAGCAGTTACTCGGGGGCTGGGGGCACTGAAGCTTTCTTT. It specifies CASSYSGAGGTEAFF.

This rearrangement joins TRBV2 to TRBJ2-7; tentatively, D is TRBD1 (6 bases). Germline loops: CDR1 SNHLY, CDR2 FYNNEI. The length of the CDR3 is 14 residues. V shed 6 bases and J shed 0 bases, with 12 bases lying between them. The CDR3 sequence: CASRLRDNSYEQYF. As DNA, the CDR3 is TGTGCCAGCAGGCTACGGGACAACTCCTACGAGCAGTACTTC.

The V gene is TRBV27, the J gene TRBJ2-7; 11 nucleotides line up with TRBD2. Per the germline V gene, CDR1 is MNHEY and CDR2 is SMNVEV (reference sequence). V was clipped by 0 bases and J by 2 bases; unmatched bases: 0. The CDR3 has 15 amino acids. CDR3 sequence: CASSLSTSGAYEQYF. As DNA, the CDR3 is TGTGCCAGCAGTTTATCGACTAGCGGGGCCTACGAGCAGTACTTC.

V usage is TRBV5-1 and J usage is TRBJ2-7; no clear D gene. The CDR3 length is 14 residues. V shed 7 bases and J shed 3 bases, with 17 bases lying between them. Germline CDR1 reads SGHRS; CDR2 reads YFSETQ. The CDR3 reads CASYSEARSYEQYF. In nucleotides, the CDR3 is TGCGCCAGCTACTCGGAAGCAAGGAGCTACGAGCAGTACTTC.

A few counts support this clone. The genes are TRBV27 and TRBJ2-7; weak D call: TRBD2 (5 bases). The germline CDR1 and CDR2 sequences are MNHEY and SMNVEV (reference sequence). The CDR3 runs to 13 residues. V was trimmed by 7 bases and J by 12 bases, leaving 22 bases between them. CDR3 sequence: CASTHGVGSMPYF. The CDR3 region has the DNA TGTGCCAGCACCCACGGGGTGGGTAGCATGCCGTACTTC.